The sequence of this T cell receptor (beta chain) was determined in a study of blood T cell repertoires in COVID-19. Study-wide context: T cells, B-cell-depleted T cells, or PBMCs provided the cDNA or gDNA that served as material.

The CDR3 totals 17 residues. In germline, CDR1 is SGHRS, CDR2 YFSETQ. The V gene end was trimmed by 0 bases and the J gene end by 5 bases; junction bases not matched to a gene: 14. Assay used: immunoSEQ multiplex PCR; TCRdb lists only in-frame clones, some missing. The top ten hold 3% to 3.5% of the sample, which has approximately 230,000 clones, 87% seen once. The sample was peripheral blood. V gene TRBV5-1 combines with J gene TRBJ2-7, with 7 bases that match TRBD2. This TCR was recovered from a man aged 18 to 30 with active or convalescent COVID-19. DNA of the CDR3: TGCGCCAGCAGCTTGGCTGATGGACTAGTAGGTTTCCACGAGCAGTACTTC. Translation: CASSLADGLVGFHEQYF.